This TCR beta chain was sequenced in a study of CD8+ T cells in alopecia areata. Study-level points and caveats: Clonality was higher in lesional than normal scalp, especially in alopecia totalis/universalis. Sequenced scalp T cells also include alphabeta T cells resident in normal skin. Between patients, shared TCR sequences were less clear than in mice. This was possibly due in part to HLA diversity in the patient population.

The CDR3 covers 15 residues. V gave up 4 bases and J gave up 4 bases, with 17 bases separating them. Germline CDR1 SGDLS, CDR2 YYNGEE. Extracted RNA was reverse transcribed, and the resulting cDNA served as sequencing template. Sequencing used immunoSEQ multiplex PCR; TCRdb keeps in-frame clones, though not all of them. The sample has about 110,000 clones, approximately 59% seen once. It was from PBMCs that CD4+ and CD8+ T cells were sorted. In regard to this clone: Antigen specificity is unknown.

Sequenced: CD8+ T cells sorted from blood. The sequence was collected from a human donor in good health. The rearrangement joins TRBV9 to TRBJ1-2; D is perhaps TRBD1 (6 bases). The CDR3 is CASSPEGGGGYGYTF. The CDR3 nucleotides read TGTGCCAGCAGCCCAGAGGGGGGAGGGGGCTATGGCTACACCTTC.